This T cell receptor beta chain was obtained from a study of T cell changes during pregnancy in multiple sclerosis. The repertoire was sequenced with immunoSEQ multiplex PCR; TCRdb's copy has only in-frame clones and lacks some. The sample records about 50,000 clones, 92% being singletons. This CDR3 contains 16 residues. Trimming cost V 4 bases and J 4 bases; bases outside gene matches: 9. Germline V lookup: CDR1 MNHEY, CDR2 SMNVEV (reference sequence). This chain connects TRBV27 to TRBJ2-3; 9 bases map to TRBD2. The sample consisted of CD4+ T cells from peripheral blood mononuclear cells, taken after pregnancy. The clonotype was recovered from a female donor with multiple sclerosis, enrolled in a pregnancy study. The chain's CDR3 is CASSSLAGARSDTQYF. CDR3 DNA sequence: TGTGCCAGCAGTTCCTTAGCGGGAGCTAGGTCAGATACGCAGTATTTT.